This TCR beta chain was sequenced in a study of blood T cell repertoires in COVID-19. Looking at the study overall: Sites across the United States, Italy and Spain contributed samples from acute and convalescent COVID-19. The cDNA or gDNA used as material had been derived from T cells, B-cell-depleted T cells, or PBMCs.

CDR1 is MDHEN and CDR2 is SYDVKM in the germline V gene. The germline V and J ends were trimmed by 5 bases and 10 bases, with 15 bases remaining between them. This CDR3 has 14 residues. In the original analysis: Counts of nucleated cells, estimated from reference gene primer amplification, were obtained. Using immunoSEQ multiplex PCR, the repertoire was profiled, and TCRdb retains in-frame clones only, with some absent. V and J calls and clone size follow that table, whereas D and trimming were derived from the DNA. Of some 98,000 clones in the sample, about 80% are singletons; the top ten hold over 15%.

Sequences were obtained from peripheral blood. The receptor was derived from a human donor in a cohort sampled during active COVID-19. V usage is TRBV28 and J usage is TRBJ1-6, with a tentative D call TRBD1 (6 bases). CDR3 sequence reads: CASSMNRVASPLHF. The CDR3 DNA reads TGTGCCAGCAGTATGAACAGGGTCGCCTCACCCCTCCACTTT.